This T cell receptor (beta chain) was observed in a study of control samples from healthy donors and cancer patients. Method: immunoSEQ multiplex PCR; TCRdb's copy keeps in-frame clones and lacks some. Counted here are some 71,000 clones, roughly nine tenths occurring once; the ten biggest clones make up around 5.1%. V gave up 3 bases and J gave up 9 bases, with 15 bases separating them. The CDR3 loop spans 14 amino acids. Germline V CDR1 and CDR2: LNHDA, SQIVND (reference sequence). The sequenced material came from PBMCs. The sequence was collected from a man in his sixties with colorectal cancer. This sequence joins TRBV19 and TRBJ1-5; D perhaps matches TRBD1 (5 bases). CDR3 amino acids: CASSIVSREGPQHF. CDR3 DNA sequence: TGTGCCAGTAGTATCGTGAGCAGGGAAGGGCCCCAGCATTTT.